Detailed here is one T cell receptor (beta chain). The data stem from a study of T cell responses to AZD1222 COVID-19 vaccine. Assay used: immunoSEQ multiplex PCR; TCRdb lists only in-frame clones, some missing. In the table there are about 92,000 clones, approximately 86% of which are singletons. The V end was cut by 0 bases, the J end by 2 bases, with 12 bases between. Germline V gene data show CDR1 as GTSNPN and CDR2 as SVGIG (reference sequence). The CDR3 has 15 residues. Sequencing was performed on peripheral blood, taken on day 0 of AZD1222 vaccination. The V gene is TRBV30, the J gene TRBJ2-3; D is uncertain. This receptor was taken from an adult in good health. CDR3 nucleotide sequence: TGTGCCTGGAGTGTAAAAGATGCCGCCACAGATACGCAGTATTTT. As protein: CAWSVKDAATDTQYF.